The T cell receptor (beta chain) under discussion was sequenced for a study of blood T cell repertoires in COVID-19. CDR1 and CDR2 (germline): KGHDR, SFDVKD. The CDR3 has 13 amino acids. With 3 bases removed from V and 4 bases from J, the gap between germline ends came to 6 bases. Profiled with immunoSEQ multiplex PCR; TCRdb holds only in-frame clones, not every one. The sample holds about 97,000 clones; 90% are singletons and the top ten take around 1.7%. This chain joins TRBV24-1 and TRBJ1-5; D remains unclear. This sequence was found in a man aged 60 to 69 with acute or convalescent COVID-19. The sequenced material came from peripheral blood. Written as DNA, the CDR3 is TGTGCCACCAGTGATGCCGGGAATCAGCCCCAGCATTTT. Encoded protein: CATSDAGNQPQHF.